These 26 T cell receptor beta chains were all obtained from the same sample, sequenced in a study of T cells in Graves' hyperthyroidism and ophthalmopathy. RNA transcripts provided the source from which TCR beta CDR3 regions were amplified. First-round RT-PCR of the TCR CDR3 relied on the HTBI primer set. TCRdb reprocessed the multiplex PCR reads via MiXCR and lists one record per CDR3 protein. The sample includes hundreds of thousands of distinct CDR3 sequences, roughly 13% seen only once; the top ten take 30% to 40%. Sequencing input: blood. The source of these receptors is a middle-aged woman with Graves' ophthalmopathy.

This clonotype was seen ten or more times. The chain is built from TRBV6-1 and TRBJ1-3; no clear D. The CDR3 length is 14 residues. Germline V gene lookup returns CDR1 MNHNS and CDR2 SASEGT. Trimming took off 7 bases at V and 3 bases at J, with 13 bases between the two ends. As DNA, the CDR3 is TGTGCCAGCATCCCGACTATGGGTGGAAACACCATATATTTT. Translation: CASIPTMGGNTIYF.

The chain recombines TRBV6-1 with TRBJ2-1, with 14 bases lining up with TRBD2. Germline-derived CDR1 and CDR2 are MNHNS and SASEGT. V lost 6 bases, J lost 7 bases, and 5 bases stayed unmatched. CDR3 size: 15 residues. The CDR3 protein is CASRTSGGARNEQFF. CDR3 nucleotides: TGTGCCAGCAGGACTAGCGGGGGGGCTAGAAATGAGCAGTTCTTC.

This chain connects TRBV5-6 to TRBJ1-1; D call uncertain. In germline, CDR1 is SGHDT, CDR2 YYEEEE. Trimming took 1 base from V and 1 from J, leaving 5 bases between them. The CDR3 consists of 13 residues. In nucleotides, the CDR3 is TGTGCCAGCAGCTTGTTGGGGAACACTGAAGCTTTCTTT. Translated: CASSLLGNTEAFF.

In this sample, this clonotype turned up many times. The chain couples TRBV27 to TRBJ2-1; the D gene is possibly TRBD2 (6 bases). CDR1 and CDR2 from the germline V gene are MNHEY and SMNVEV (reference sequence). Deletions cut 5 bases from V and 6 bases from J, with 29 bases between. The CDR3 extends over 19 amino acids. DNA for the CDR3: TGTGCCAGCAGTCCCAGAATTACTAGCAGAGCCCCGCCCCTCAATGAGCAGTTCTTC. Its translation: CASSPRITSRAPPLNEQFF.

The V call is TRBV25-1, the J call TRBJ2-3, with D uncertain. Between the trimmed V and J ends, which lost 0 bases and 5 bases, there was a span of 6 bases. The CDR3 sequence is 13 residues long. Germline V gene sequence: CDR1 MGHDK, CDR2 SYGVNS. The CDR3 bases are TGTGCCAGCAGTGAATATATTAAAGATACGCAGTATTTT. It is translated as CASSEYIKDTQYF.

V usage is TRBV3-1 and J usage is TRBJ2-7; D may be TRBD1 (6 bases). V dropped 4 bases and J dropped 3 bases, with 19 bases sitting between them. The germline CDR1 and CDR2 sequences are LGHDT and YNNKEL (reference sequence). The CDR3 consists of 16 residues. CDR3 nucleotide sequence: TGTGCCAGCAGCCCCTCCGAGGGGGTGGGGAACTACGAGCAGTACTTC. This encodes CASSPSEGVGNYEQYF.

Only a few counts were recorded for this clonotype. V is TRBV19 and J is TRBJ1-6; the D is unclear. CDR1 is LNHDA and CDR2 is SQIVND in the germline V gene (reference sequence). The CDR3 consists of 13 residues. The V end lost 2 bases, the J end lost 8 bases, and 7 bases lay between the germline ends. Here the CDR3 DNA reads TGTGCCAGTAGTATAAGTCTGGATTCACCCCTCCACTTT. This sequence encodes CASSISLDSPLHF.

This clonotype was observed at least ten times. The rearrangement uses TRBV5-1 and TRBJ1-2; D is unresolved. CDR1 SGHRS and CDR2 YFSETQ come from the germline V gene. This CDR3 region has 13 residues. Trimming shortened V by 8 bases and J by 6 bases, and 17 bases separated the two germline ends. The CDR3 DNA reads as TGCGCCAGTGGACGGCAGCCAGGCGATGGCTACACCTTC. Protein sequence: CASGRQPGDGYTF.

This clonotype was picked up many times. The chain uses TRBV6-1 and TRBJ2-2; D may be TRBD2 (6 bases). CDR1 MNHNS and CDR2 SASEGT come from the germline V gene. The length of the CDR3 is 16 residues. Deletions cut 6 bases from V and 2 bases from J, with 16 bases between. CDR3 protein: CASRPLRGINTGELFF. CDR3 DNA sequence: TGTGCCAGCAGACCTTTGCGGGGAATCAACACCGGGGAGCTGTTTTTT.

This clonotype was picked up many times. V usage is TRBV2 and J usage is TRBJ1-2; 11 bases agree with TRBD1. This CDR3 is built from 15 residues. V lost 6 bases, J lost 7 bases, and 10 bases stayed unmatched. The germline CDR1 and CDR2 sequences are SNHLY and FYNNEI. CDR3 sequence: CASRGDRGSWRGYTF. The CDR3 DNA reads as TGTGCCAGCAGGGGGGACAGGGGGTCTTGGCGTGGCTACACCTTC.

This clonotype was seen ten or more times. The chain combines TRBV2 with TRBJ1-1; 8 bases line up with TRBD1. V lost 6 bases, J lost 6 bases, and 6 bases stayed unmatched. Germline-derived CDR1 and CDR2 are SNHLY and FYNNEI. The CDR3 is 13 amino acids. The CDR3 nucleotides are TGTGCCAGCAGGACAGGGGTCTTCGCTGAAGCTTTCTTT. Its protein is CASRTGVFAEAFF.

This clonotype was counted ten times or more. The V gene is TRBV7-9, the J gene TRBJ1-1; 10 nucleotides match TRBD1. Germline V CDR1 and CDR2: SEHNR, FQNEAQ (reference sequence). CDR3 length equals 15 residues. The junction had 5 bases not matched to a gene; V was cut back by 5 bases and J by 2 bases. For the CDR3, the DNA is TGTGCCAGCAGCATTCGACAGGGGGCTAACACTGAAGCTTTCTTT. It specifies CASSIRQGANTEAFF.

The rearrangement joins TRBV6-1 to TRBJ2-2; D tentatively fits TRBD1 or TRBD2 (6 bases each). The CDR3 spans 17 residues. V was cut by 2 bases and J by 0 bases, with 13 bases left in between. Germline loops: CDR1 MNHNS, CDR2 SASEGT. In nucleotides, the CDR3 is TGTGCCAGCAGTGAACTGGGGGGCTACGCGAACACCGGGGAGCTGTTTTTT. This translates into CASSELGGYANTGELFF.

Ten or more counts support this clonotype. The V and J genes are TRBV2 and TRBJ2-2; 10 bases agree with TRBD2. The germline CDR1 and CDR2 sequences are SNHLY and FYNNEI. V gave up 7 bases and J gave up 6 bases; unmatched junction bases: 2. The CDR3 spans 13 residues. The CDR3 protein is CASKGTSAGELFF. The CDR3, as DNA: TGTGCCAGCAAGGGGACTAGCGCCGGGGAGCTGTTTTTT.

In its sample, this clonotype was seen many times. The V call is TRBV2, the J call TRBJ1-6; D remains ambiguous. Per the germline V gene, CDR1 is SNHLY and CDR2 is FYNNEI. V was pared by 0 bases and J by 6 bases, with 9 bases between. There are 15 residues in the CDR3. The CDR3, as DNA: TGTGCCAGCAGTGAAGCGCAGGCAGCTAATTCACCCCTCCACTTT. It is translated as CASSEAQAANSPLHF.

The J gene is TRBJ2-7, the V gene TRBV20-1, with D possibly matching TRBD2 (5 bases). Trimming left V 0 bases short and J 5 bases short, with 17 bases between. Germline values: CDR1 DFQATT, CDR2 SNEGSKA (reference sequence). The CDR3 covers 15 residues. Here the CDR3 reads CSARDPVGSTHEQYF. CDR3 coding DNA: TGCAGTGCTAGAGATCCGGTAGGGAGCACCCACGAGCAGTACTTC.

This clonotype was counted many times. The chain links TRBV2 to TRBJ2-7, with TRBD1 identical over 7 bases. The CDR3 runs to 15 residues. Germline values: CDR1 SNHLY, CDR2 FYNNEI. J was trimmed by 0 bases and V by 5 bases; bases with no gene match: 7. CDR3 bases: TGTGCCAGCAGTTACCTCCGGGACAGCTCCTACGAGCAGTACTTC. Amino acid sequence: CASSYLRDSSYEQYF.

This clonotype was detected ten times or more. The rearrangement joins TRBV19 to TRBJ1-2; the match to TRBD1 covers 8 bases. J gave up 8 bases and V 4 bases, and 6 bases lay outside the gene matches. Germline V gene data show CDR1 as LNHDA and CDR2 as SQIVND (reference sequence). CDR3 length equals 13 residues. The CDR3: CASSTQGDGGYTF. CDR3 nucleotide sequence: TGTGCCAGTAGTACACAGGGGGATGGAGGCTACACCTTC.

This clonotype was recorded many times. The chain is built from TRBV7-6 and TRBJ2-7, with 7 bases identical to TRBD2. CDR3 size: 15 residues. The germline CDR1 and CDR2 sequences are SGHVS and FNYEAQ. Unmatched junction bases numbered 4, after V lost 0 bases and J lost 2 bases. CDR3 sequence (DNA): TGTGCCAGCAGCTTAGCACGGGGGACTACCTACGAGCAGTACTTC. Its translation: CASSLARGTTYEQYF.

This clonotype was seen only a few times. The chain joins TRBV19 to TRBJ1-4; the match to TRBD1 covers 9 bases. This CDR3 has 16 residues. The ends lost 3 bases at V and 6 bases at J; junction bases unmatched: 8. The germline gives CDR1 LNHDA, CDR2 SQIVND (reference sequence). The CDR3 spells CASSIKDRGSDEKLFF. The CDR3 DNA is TGTGCCAGTAGTATCAAGGACAGGGGTTCAGATGAAAAACTGTTTTTT.

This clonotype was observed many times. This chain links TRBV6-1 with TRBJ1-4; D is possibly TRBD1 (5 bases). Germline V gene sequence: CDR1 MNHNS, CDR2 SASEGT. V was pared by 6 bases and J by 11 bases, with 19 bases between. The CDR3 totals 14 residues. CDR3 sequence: CASSHRGDRGKLFF. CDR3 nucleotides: TGTGCCAGCAGCCACCGGGGGGACCGGGGTAAACTGTTTTTT.

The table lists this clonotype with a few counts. The CDR3 DNA is TGCGCCAGCAGCCAAGTCCGACGGACTTCACCCAGAGGCTATGGCTACACCTTC. Protein sequence: CASSQVRRTSPRGYGYTF. The chain uses TRBV4-1 and TRBJ1-2, with D hard to call. The germline V gene encodes CDR1 MGHRA and CDR2 YSYEKL. This CDR3 is 18 amino acids long. V was pared by 1 base and J by 4 bases, with 22 bases between.

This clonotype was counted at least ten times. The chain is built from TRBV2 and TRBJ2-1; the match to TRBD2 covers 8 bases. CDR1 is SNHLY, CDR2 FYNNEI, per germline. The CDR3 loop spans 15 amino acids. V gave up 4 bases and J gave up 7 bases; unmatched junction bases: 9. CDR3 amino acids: CASSGRGTSSNEQFF. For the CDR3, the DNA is TGTGCCAGCAGTGGTCGCGGGACTAGTTCAAATGAGCAGTTCTTC.

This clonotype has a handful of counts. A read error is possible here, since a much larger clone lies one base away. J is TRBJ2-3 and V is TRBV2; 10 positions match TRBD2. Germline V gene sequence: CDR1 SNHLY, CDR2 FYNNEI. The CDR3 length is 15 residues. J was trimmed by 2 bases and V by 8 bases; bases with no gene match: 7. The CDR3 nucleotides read TGTGCCAGCGGTTTCCTAGCGGGAGTCACAGATACGCAGTATTTT. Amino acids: CASGFLAGVTDTQYF. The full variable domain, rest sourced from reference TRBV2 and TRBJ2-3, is EPEVTQTPSHQVTQMGQEVILRCVPISNHLYFYWYRQILGQKVEFLVSFYNNEISEKSEIFDDQFSVERPDGSNFTLKIRSTKLEDSAMYFCASGFLAGVTDTQYFGPGTRLTVL.

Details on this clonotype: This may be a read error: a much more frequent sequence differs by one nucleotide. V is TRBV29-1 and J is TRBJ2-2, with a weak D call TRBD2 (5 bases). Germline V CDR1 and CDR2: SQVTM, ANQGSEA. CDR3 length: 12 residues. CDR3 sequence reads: CSVVPPTGELVF. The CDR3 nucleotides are TGCAGCGTTGTACCTCCCACCGGGGAGCTGGTTTTT.

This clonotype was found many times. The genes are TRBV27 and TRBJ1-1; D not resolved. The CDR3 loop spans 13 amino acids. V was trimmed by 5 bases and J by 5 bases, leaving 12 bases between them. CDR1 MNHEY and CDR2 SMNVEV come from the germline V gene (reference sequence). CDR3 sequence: CASSVGRITEAFF. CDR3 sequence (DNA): TGTGCCAGCAGTGTAGGTAGGATTACTGAAGCTTTCTTT.